These T cell receptor beta chains were read from a single sample in a study of cytomegalovirus exposure and HLA in healthy donors. TCRdb's copy holds only in-frame clones and misses some; the assay was immunoSEQ multiplex PCR. The sample has 85,000 to 130,000 clones, roughly 90% seen once. Sequencing was performed on PBMCs. These receptors were taken from a woman in her late teens or twenties in good health and CMV-seropositive. Both conserved end residues are part of each CDR3. The order of the fields is V gene, J gene, D gene, CDR3 protein, CDR3 DNA. A D gene is named only where the DNA matches it firmly.

TRBV10-1	TRBJ2-1	TRBD2	CASSEASGGATFF	TGCGCCAGCAGTGAGGCTAGCGGGGGGGCCACGTTCTTC
TRBV6-5	TRBJ1-1	TRBD1	CASSYGSGGTEAFF	TGTGCCAGCAGTTACGGGTCAGGGGGCACTGAAGCTTTCTTT
TRBV9	TRBJ2-3	.	CASTGAGSTDTQYF	TGTGCCAGCACTGGGGCCGGTAGCACAGATACGCAGTATTTT
TRBV6-1	TRBJ1-2	TRBD1	CASSGDRGWNYGYTF	TGTGCCAGCAGTGGGGACAGGGGTTGGAACTATGGCTACACCTTC
TRBV27	TRBJ1-1	.	CASSTKGLKSNTEAFF	TGTGCCAGCAGTACAAAGGGACTGAAGTCTAACACTGAAGCTTTCTTT
TRBV9	TRBJ2-3	TRBD2	CASSYGLAEMDTQYF	TGTGCCAGCAGCTACGGACTAGCGGAGATGGATACGCAGTATTTT
TRBV2	TRBJ1-1	TRBD1	CASSWDRGLTTEAFF	TGTGCCAGCAGCTGGGACAGGGGGCTGACCACTGAAGCTTTCTTT
TRBV19	TRBJ2-1	TRBD2	CASRVSGGSYNEQFF	TGTGCCAGTAGGGTTAGCGGGGGCTCCTACAATGAGCAGTTCTTC
TRBV2	TRBJ2-5	.	CASSEWQAQETQYF	TGTGCCAGCAGTGAGTGGCAGGCCCAAGAGACCCAGTACTTC
TRBV2	TRBJ2-3	.	CASSESGYFTDTQYF	TGTGCCAGCAGTGAGTCGGGGTACTTCACAGATACGCAGTATTTT
TRBV9	TRBJ2-2	.	CASSVSGDTGELFF	TGTGCCAGCAGCGTAAGCGGCGACACCGGGGAGCTGTTTTTT
TRBV19	TRBJ2-1	TRBD1	CASSEPYRGRSGNEQFF	TGTGCCAGTAGTGAACCCTACAGGGGGCGCAGTGGAAATGAGCAGTTCTTC
TRBV7-2	TRBJ1-2	.	CASSLEQGYGYTF	TGTGCCAGCAGCTTAGAACAGGGTTATGGCTACACCTTC
TRBV21-1	TRBJ1-5	.	CASSKAIGWTEVYSNQPQHF	TGTGCCAGCAGCAAAGCTATCGGGTGGACGGAGGTTTATAGCAATCAGCCCCAGCATTTT
TRBV10-2	TRBJ1-3	.	CASSAAQAPGNTIYF	TGCGCCAGCAGTGCGGCCCAAGCGCCTGGAAACACCATATATTTT
TRBV5-6	TRBJ1-2	.	CASSLSSAQGGSYTF	TGTGCCAGCAGCTTGAGCTCGGCGCAGGGTGGGAGCTACACCTTC
TRBV28	TRBJ1-2	.	CASSQMTRVYGYTF	TGTGCCAGCAGTCAAATGACGCGGGTCTATGGCTACACCTTC